The clone carrying this T cell receptor (beta chain) was counted a single time. Its target is unknown. This specimen belongs to a study of blood T cells in healthy people across ages. Germline V CDR1 and CDR2: MNHNY, SVGAGI (reference sequence). V lost 3 bases, J lost 10 bases, and 6 bases lay in between. CDR3 length equals 10 residues. Combining a sample-barcoded 5' primer with a J-beta primer mix, a second PCR ran for about 7 to 11 cycles. One entry per CDR3 protein, called by TCRdb with MiXCR from the 5' RACE reads. The sample yields about 1.4 million distinct CDR3 sequences, approximately 59% seen once. Study results and limitations: Diversity estimates drawn from one million T cells were deemed underestimates. Diversity was higher, and naive CD4+ cells more numerous, in long-lived donors than in aged donors. Older age went with lower TCR beta diversity per million T cells, in a roughly linear way.

Donors each provided roughly 10 milliliters of peripheral blood. The chain recombines TRBV6-6 with TRBJ1-2; D gene unclear. Sequences were obtained from blood. This clonotype was sampled from a man between 18 and 35 years old in good health. CDR3 sequence reads: CASSYGIYTF. The CDR3 coding sequence is TGTGCCAGCAGTTATGGGATCTACACCTTC.